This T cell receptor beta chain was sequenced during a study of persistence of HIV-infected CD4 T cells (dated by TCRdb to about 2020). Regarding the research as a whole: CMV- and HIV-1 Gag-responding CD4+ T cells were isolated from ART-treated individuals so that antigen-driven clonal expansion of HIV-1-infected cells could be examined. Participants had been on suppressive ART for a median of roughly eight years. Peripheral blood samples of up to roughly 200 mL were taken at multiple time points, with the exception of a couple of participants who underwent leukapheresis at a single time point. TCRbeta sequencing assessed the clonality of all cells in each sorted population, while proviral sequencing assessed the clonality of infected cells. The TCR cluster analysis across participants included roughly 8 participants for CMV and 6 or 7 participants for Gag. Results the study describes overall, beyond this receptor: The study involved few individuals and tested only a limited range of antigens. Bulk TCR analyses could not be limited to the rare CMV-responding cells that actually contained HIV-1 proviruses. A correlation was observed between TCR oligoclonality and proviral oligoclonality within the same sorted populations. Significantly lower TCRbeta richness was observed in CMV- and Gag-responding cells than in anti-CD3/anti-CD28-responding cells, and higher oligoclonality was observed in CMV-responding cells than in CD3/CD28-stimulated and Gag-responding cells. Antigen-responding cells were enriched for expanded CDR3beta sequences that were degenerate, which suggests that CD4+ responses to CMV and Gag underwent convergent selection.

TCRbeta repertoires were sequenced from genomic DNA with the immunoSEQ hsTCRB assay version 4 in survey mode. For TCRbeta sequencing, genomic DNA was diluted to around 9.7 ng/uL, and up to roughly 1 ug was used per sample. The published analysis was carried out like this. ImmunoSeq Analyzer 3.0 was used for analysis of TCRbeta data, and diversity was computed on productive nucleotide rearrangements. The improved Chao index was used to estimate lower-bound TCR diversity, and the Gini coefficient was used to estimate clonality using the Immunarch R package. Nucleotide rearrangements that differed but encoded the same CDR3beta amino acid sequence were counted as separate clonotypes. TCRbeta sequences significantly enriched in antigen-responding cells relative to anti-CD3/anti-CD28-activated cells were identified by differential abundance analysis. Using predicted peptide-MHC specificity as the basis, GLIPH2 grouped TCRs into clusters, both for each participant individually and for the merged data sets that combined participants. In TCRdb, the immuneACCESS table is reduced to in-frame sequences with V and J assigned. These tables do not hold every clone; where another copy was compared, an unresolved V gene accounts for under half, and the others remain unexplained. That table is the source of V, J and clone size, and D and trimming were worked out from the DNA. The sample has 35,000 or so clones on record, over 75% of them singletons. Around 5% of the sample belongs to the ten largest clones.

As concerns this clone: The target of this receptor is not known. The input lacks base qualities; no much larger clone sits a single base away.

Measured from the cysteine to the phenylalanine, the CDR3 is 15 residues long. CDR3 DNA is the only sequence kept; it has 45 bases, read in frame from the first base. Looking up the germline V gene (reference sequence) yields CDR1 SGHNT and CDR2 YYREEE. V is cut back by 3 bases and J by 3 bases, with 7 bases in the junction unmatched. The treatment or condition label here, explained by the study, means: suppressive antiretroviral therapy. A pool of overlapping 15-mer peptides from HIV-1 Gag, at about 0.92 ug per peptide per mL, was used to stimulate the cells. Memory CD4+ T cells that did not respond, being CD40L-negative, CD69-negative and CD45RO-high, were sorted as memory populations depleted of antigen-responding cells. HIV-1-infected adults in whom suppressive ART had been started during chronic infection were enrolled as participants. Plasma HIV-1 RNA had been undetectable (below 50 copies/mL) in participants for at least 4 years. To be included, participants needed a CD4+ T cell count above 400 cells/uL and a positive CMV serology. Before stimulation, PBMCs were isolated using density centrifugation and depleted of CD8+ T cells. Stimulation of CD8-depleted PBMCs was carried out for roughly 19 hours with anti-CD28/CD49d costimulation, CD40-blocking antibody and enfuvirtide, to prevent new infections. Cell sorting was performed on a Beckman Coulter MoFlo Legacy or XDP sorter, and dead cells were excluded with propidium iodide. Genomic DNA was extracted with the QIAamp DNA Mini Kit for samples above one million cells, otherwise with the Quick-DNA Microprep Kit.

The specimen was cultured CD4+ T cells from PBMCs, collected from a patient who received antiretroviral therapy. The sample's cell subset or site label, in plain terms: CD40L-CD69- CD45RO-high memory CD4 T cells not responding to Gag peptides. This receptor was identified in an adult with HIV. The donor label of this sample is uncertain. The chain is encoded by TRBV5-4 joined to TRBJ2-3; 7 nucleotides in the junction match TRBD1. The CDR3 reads CASSSAGGLTDTQYF. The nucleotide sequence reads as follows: TGTGCCAGCAGCTCAGCAGGGGGATTGACAGATACGCAGTATTTT.